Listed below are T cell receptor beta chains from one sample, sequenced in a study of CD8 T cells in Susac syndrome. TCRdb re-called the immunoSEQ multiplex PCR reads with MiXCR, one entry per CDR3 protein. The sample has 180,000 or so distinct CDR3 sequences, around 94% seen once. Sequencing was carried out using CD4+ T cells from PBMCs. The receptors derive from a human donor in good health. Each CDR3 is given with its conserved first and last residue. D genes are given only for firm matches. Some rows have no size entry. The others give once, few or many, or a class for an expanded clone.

DNA: TGTGCCAGCAGCTTACAGGGTGGTGGCTACACCTTC
CDR3: CASSLQGGGYTF
J: TRBJ1-2
V: TRBV3-1
size: NA
D: NA

DNA: TGTGCCAGCAGCGTCCTCAGCGGGGAAGAGACCCAGTACTTC
CDR3: CASSVLSGEETQYF
J: TRBJ2-5
V: TRBV9
size: NA
D: TRBD2

DNA: TGCAGTGCCCGGACAGGGAGTAATTCACCCCTCCACTTT
CDR3: CSARTGSNSPLHF
J: TRBJ1-6
V: TRBV20-1
size: NA
D: TRBD1

DNA: TGCAGTGCTAGAGAACAGAGGGGACAGTCCAATTCACCCCTCCACTTT
CDR3: CSAREQRGQSNSPLHF
J: TRBJ1-6
V: TRBV20-1
size: NA
D: TRBD1

DNA: TGTGCCAGCAGTGCTGGATACGAGCAGTACTTC
CDR3: CASSAGYEQYF
J: TRBJ2-7
V: TRBV12-3/TRBV12-4
size: NA
D: NA

DNA: TGCAGCGTTGGAGAGGGAGCTAATGAAAAACTGTTTTTT
CDR3: CSVGEGANEKLFF
J: TRBJ1-4
V: TRBV29-1
size: NA
D: NA

DNA: TGTGCCACCAGCAGAGACACGCGGCCGAACACTGAAGCTTTCTTT
CDR3: CATSRDTRPNTEAFF
J: TRBJ1-1
V: TRBV15
size: NA
D: NA

DNA: TGTGCCAGCAGTCCCGCGACAATAAGGCCCTACGAGCAGTACTTC
CDR3: CASSPATIRPYEQYF
J: TRBJ2-7
V: TRBV6-2/TRBV6-3
size: once
D: NA

DNA: TGCAGCGTTGATACAGATACGCAGTATTTT
CDR3: CSVDTDTQYF
J: TRBJ2-3
V: TRBV29-1
size: few
D: NA

DNA: TGTGCCAGCAGTTACGGACAGGGGACCTACGAGCAGTACTTC
CDR3: CASSYGQGTYEQYF
J: TRBJ2-7
V: TRBV27
size: NA
D: TRBD1

DNA: TGTGCCAGCAGTGAATCCCCGGGGGCAGGCACAGATACGCAGTATTTT
CDR3: CASSESPGAGTDTQYF
J: TRBJ2-3
V: TRBV25-1
size: NA
D: NA

DNA: TGCAGCGCCTGTGGGCAGGGTGGCACTGAAGCTTTCTTT
CDR3: CSACGQGGTEAFF
J: TRBJ1-1
V: TRBV29-1
size: NA
D: NA

DNA: TGTGCCAGCAGTTTAAGGGGGGACGGAAACTATGGCTACACCTTC
CDR3: CASSLRGDGNYGYTF
J: TRBJ1-2
V: TRBV27
size: NA
D: NA

DNA: TGCAGTGCTCAGGGGGGCGCTCGGGCCAAAAACATTCAGTACTTC
CDR3: CSAQGGARAKNIQYF
J: TRBJ2-4
V: TRBV20-1
size: NA
D: NA

DNA: TGTGCCAGCAGCCCGCGGGGGTTTGCGGGGGGAAAAGAGACCCAGTACTTC
CDR3: CASSPRGFAGGKETQYF
J: TRBJ2-5
V: TRBV7-6
size: NA
D: TRBD2

DNA: TGTGCCAGCAGCCCGAGACAGGGGGGAGCACGGAATACGCAGTATTTT
CDR3: CASSPRQGGARNTQYF
J: TRBJ2-3
V: TRBV7-2
size: once
D: TRBD1

DNA: TGTGCCAGCAGCCATAGACAGGGTTACAATGAGCAGTTCTTC
CDR3: CASSHRQGYNEQFF
J: TRBJ2-1
V: TRBV3-1
size: NA
D: TRBD1

DNA: TGCAGCGTTGCGGGACAAAGCTCCTACGAGCAGTACTTC
CDR3: CSVAGQSSYEQYF
J: TRBJ2-7
V: TRBV29-1
size: NA
D: NA

DNA: TGTGCCAGCTCTGAGGGACCCACCGGGGAGCTGTTTTTT
CDR3: CASSEGPTGELFF
J: TRBJ2-2
V: TRBV2
size: NA
D: NA

DNA: TGCAGCGGGACGACAGCGATGGGGACTGAAGCTTTCTTT
CDR3: CSGTTAMGTEAFF
J: TRBJ1-1
V: TRBV29-1
size: NA
D: NA

DNA: TGTGCCAGCAGGCCGGGACCTTCCTACGAGCAGTACTTC
CDR3: CASRPGPSYEQYF
J: TRBJ2-7
V: TRBV28
size: NA
D: NA

DNA: TGTGCCAGCAGTTCCTCGTACACTGAAGCTTTCTTT
CDR3: CASSSSYTEAFF
J: TRBJ1-1
V: TRBV27
size: NA
D: NA

DNA: TGCAGCGTTGAATCGCAGGGGACCACTGAAGCTTTCTTT
CDR3: CSVESQGTTEAFF
J: TRBJ1-1
V: TRBV29-1
size: NA
D: NA

DNA: TGTGCCAGCTCTGAGGACTCTGGGGCCAACGTCCTGACTTTC
CDR3: CASSEDSGANVLTF
J: TRBJ2-6
V: TRBV9
size: NA
D: NA

DNA: TGTGCCAGCAGCCAAGGTACCGGGACAGGGGCGTCCGAGCAGTACTTC
CDR3: CASSQGTGTGASEQYF
J: TRBJ2-7
V: TRBV3-1
size: NA
D: TRBD1

DNA: TGTGCCAGCAGGGACAGGGGGGCTCAGCCCCAGCATTTT
CDR3: CASRDRGAQPQHF
J: TRBJ1-5
V: TRBV28
size: NA
D: TRBD1

DNA: TGCAGCGTCCATAGGGTTGGGGCCACTGAAGCTTTCTTT
CDR3: CSVHRVGATEAFF
J: TRBJ1-1
V: TRBV29-1
size: once
D: NA

DNA: TGTGCCAGCAGCCAAGAAGTAGGAGCCCACTACGAGCAGTACTTC
CDR3: CASSQEVGAHYEQYF
J: TRBJ2-7
V: TRBV4-2
size: once
D: NA

DNA: TGTGCCAGCAGCTTCGGGACCAGCAGGGCCTCTACGGAGCAGTACTTC
CDR3: CASSFGTSRASTEQYF
J: TRBJ2-7
V: TRBV7-6
size: NA
D: NA

DNA: TGTGCCAGCAGTTTTGCGTCTTCCACCTACGAGCAGTACTTC
CDR3: CASSFASSTYEQYF
J: TRBJ2-7
V: TRBV28
size: NA
D: NA

DNA: TGTGCCAGCAGGCCCAGGGGTGGGGGAGAGACCCAGTACTTC
CDR3: CASRPRGGGETQYF
J: TRBJ2-5
V: TRBV7-9
size: NA
D: NA

DNA: TGTGCCAGCAGTGACAAGAGCTCCTATAATTCACCCCTCCACTTT
CDR3: CASSDKSSYNSPLHF
J: TRBJ1-6
V: TRBV2
size: NA
D: NA

DNA: TGCAGTGCTGCCCAAAGCTCCTACAATGAGCAGTTCTTC
CDR3: CSAAQSSYNEQFF
J: TRBJ2-1
V: TRBV20-1
size: NA
D: NA

DNA: TGTGCCAGCATTCCTGGGACTCCCCAGAGGGAGCAGTTCTTC
CDR3: CASIPGTPQREQFF
J: TRBJ2-1
V: TRBV7-9
size: NA
D: NA

DNA: TGTGCCAGCTCACCGACCACCGGGGAGCTGTTTTTT
CDR3: CASSPTTGELFF
J: TRBJ2-2
V: TRBV18
size: NA
D: NA

DNA: TGTGCCAGCAGCGGAGAGGGTATCGGGGAGACCCAGTACTTC
CDR3: CASSGEGIGETQYF
J: TRBJ2-5
V: TRBV9
size: NA
D: NA

DNA: TGCAGTGCTAGCGTAAGGACTAGCGAATTCTCTGAGCAGTTCTTC
CDR3: CSASVRTSEFSEQFF
J: TRBJ2-1
V: TRBV20-1
size: once
D: TRBD2

DNA: TGCAGCGCACTTAGTAGCGGAGCGAGCTACACCTTC
CDR3: CSALSSGASYTF
J: TRBJ1-2
V: TRBV29-1
size: NA
D: NA

DNA: TGTGCCATCAGCCTCAAGGACGAGCAGTACTTC
CDR3: CAISLKDEQYF
J: TRBJ2-7
V: TRBV10-3
size: NA
D: NA

DNA: TGTGCCAGCAGCTTTCAACAGGGAGAGGGAGAGACCCAGTACTTC
CDR3: CASSFQQGEGETQYF
J: TRBJ2-5
V: TRBV7-2
size: NA
D: NA

DNA: TGTGCCAGCAGTACCACCACAGGGGGCACGACTGAAGCTTTCTTT
CDR3: CASSTTTGGTTEAFF
J: TRBJ1-1
V: TRBV28
size: NA
D: TRBD1

DNA: NA
CDR3: CASSFGAGGEDEQYF
J: TRBJ2-7
V: TRBV2
size: NA
D: NA